This T cell receptor (beta chain) emerged from a study of cytomegalovirus exposure and HLA in healthy donors. Germline V gene sequence: CDR1 MNHEY, CDR2 SMNVEV (reference sequence). The CDR3 is 15 residues long. Trimming at V came to 5 bases and at J to 7 bases, leaving 8 bases not matched to a gene. PCR involved 60 Vbeta and 13 Jbeta primers. The protocol was immunoSEQ multiplex PCR, while the TCRdb copy is restricted to in-frame clones and leaves out a portion. The top ten clones hold 4.2% of a sample with under 150,000 clones, approximately 69% of them seen once. The TCR comes from a woman between 35 and 50 years old in good health and CMV-seropositive. The chain employs TRBV27 and TRBJ1-6, with TRBD1 matching over 7 bases. The source material was PBMCs. CDR3 amino acids: CASSIFRDSNSPLHF. The CDR3 nucleotides read TGTGCCAGCAGTATTTTCCGGGACAGCAATTCACCCCTCCACTTT.